The 13 T cell receptor beta chains reported below all come from one sample, sequenced in a study of cytomegalovirus exposure and HLA in healthy donors (TCRdb year 2017). The library was produced with the immunoSEQ multiplex PCR assay. A mixture of 60 forward primers for TCR Vbeta segments and 13 reverse primers for TCR Jbeta segments was used in the multiplex PCR. TCRdb provides this immuneACCESS table in a form limited to in-frame rearrangements. Some clones are lacking; in checked studies, under half of them reflect an unresolved V gene, and why the rest are absent is not known. The sample includes about 140,000 clones, with approximately 70% observed a single time. Approximately 15% of the sample lies in the top ten. Sequenced sample: PBMCs. The receptors stem from a human donor in good health.

The chain's CDR3 is CASSESAGGVTDTQYF. The CDR3 region has the DNA TGTGCCAGCAGTGAGAGTGCGGGAGGGGTCACAGATACGCAGTATTTT. V gene TRBV6-4 combines with J gene TRBJ2-3, with 9 bases matching TRBD2. Per germline, CDR1 MRHNA and CDR2 SNTAGT. CDR3 length: 16 residues. The V gene end was trimmed by 3 bases and the J gene end by 2 bases; junction bases not matched to a gene: 6.

This clone was seen more than once but under ten times. This rearrangement joins TRBV5-6 to TRBJ2-1, with 7 bases matching TRBD1. V lost 7 bases and J lost 8; bases outside the gene matches: 9. The germline CDR1 and CDR2 sequences are SGHDT and YYEEEE. The CDR3 consists of 13 residues. The CDR3 DNA sequence: TGTGCCAGCGCCTCGACAGGGAACGATGAGCAGTTCTTC. Encoded protein: CASASTGNDEQFF.

This clone was found once. The CDR3 DNA is TGTGCCAGCAGCCCATGGACGAAACAGGGCACAGATACGCAGTATTTT. It encodes CASSPWTKQGTDTQYF. The rearrangement uses TRBV5-4 and TRBJ2-3; TRBD1 is a possible D gene (5 bases). V lost 4 bases and J lost 1, with 16 bases in between. There are 16 residues in the CDR3. Germline loops: CDR1 SGHNT, CDR2 YYREEE (reference sequence).

This chain joins TRBV10-2 and TRBJ1-2; D uncertain. CDR3 length: 13 amino acids. Germline-derived CDR1 and CDR2 are WSHSY and SAAADI. Trimming stripped 0 bases from V and 4 bases from J, with 6 bases between. The CDR3 loop reads CASSESASYGYTF. Written as DNA, the CDR3 is TGCGCCAGCAGTGAGTCTGCCAGCTATGGCTACACCTTC.

This clone was found once. CDR3 sequence: CASSLGAGGAGIIETQYF. The DNA of the CDR3 is TGCGCCAGCAGCTTGGGCGCAGGTGGGGCAGGGATTATAGAGACCCAGTACTTC. The chain combines TRBV5-1 with TRBJ2-5; the D gene is possibly TRBD1 (5 bases). Trimming took 0 bases from V and 4 from J, leaving 22 bases between them. This CDR3 comprises 18 residues. Germline CDR1 and CDR2: SGHRS and YFSETQ.

The chain joins TRBV5-6 to TRBJ1-2, with TRBD1 as a possible D gene (6 bases). This CDR3 is built from 14 residues. In germline, CDR1 is SGHDT, CDR2 YYEEEE. Trimming left V 1 base short and J 0 bases short, with 7 bases between. CDR3 DNA: TGTGCCAGCAGCTTGACAGGGTCTAACTATGGCTACACCTTC. Translated, it gives CASSLTGSNYGYTF.

This clone has just one count. The chain employs TRBV27 and TRBJ2-7; a possible D gene is TRBD1 (5 bases). The V end was cut by 6 bases, the J end by 7 bases, with 16 bases between. The CDR3 is made up of 13 amino acids. The germline V gene encodes CDR1 MNHEY and CDR2 SMNVEV (reference sequence). The CDR3 spells CASSPAGQREQYF. CDR3 nucleotides: TGTGCCAGCAGCCCGGCAGGGCAGAGAGAGCAGTACTTC.

V usage is TRBV10-2 and J usage is TRBJ2-1, with 9 bases fitting TRBD2. The CDR3 length is 14 residues. Germline loops: CDR1 WSHSY, CDR2 SAAADI. V trimming: 10 bases; J trimming: 5 bases; junction bases outside the gene matches: 9. The CDR3, as DNA: TGCGCCATCCTTAGCGGGGGAGTTAACAATGAGCAGTTCTTC. It specifies CAILSGGVNNEQFF.

The chain couples TRBV11-2 to TRBJ2-2; weak D call: TRBD2 (5 bases). Germline values: CDR1 SGHAT, CDR2 FQNNGV. This CDR3 has 15 residues. V dropped 5 bases and J dropped 7 bases, with 17 bases sitting between them. The CDR3 DNA reads as TGTGCCAGCAGCACGAACCGGGGATTGGGCGGGGAGCTGTTTTTT. Protein sequence: CASSTNRGLGGELFF.

The chain joins TRBV4-1 to TRBJ2-7; the match to TRBD1 covers 10 bases. V gave up 0 bases and J gave up 4 bases; unmatched junction bases: 3. In germline, CDR1 is MGHRA, CDR2 YSYEKL. This CDR3 is built from 15 residues. This CDR3 reads CASSQERQGAYEQYF. CDR3 coding DNA: TGCGCCAGCAGCCAAGAGCGACAGGGGGCGTACGAGCAGTACTTC.

This rearrangement joins TRBV7-3 to TRBJ2-5; 11 bases are a match to TRBD2. Losses at the gene ends were 5 bases for V and 5 bases for J; bases not matched to a gene: 7. Germline V gene lookup returns CDR1 SGHTA and CDR2 FQGTGA. CDR3 size: 15 residues. This CDR3 reads CASSLSGGAIETQYF. CDR3 nucleotide sequence: TGTGCCAGCAGCCTTAGCGGGGGGGCCATCGAGACCCAGTACTTC.

The V call is TRBV5-4, the J call TRBJ1-2, with 9 bases fitting TRBD1. CDR1 is SGHNT, CDR2 YYREEE, per germline (reference sequence). The CDR3 covers 14 residues. Trimming cost V 3 bases and J 8 bases; bases outside gene matches: 8. The CDR3 sequence is CASSSLGQGLGYTF. The CDR3 DNA reads TGTGCCAGCAGCTCTCTAGGACAGGGGTTAGGCTACACCTTC.

The chain couples TRBV7-2 to TRBJ2-5, with 12 bases aligning to TRBD2. This CDR3 contains 18 residues. Germline values: CDR1 SGHTA, CDR2 FQGNSA. Trimming took 5 bases from V and 5 from J; bases not matched to a gene: 15. CDR3 in DNA: TGTGCCAGCAGCCTTACAGCTAGCGGGGGGGCCTTGCTCGAGACCCAGTACTTC. Encoded protein: CASSLTASGGALLETQYF.